The source of this T cell receptor (beta chain) is a study of blood T cells in healthy people across ages. Germline CDR1 reads MNHEY; CDR2 reads SVGAGI. With 2 bases removed from V and 6 bases from J, the gap between germline ends came to 13 bases. The length of the CDR3 is 14 residues. Together with a sample-barcoded 5' primer, a J-beta primer mix was included in a second PCR lasting about 6 to 12 cycles. Each CDR3 protein is one row after TCRdb ran MiXCR on the 5' RACE reads. The table lists under 1,100,000 distinct CDR3 sequences, under 30% of them singletons. Separately, the same data were catalogued under a study of T cells of mothers and their children.

Sequencing was performed on blood. This rearrangement joins TRBV6-5 to TRBJ1-2; a weak D match, TRBD1 (5 bases). The clonotype comes from a girl aged 2-9 years in good health. As DNA, the CDR3 is TGTGCCAGCAGTTACCTCCCGGGGGAACATGGCTACACCTTC. Residues: CASSYLPGEHGYTF.